This T cell receptor beta chain was identified during a study of cytomegalovirus exposure and HLA in healthy donors. Study-wide results and limits: Later analysis associated a missense DCLRE1C variant with TCR beta V- and J-gene trimming. TCR beta sequences reportedly predicted the HLA-A and HLA-B alleles of most subjects accurately.

Looked up from germline, CDR1 is SGHKS and CDR2 is YYEKEE (reference sequence). The V and J ends lost 5 bases and 4 bases, in that order; junction bases with no gene match: 6. The CDR3 consists of 15 residues. Donors were ostensibly healthy at sampling, although undocumented immune exposures were probable. The PCR had 60 Vbeta and 13 Jbeta primers. Assay used: immunoSEQ multiplex PCR; TCRdb lists only in-frame clones, some missing. Altogether around 150,000 clones are present, 79% being singletons, with the ten largest covering about 5.9%. Details on this clone: The antigen is unknown.

V usage is TRBV5-5 and J usage is TRBJ1-5; 10 nucleotides match TRBD1. Sample: PBMCs. The receptor's source is a man aged 50-60 years in good health and CMV-seropositive. The CDR3 here is CASSIGQGVNQPQHF. DNA for the CDR3: TGTGCCAGCAGTATCGGACAGGGGGTAAATCAGCCCCAGCATTTT. Supplemented by reference TRBV5-5 and TRBJ1-5, the full variable domain reads DAGVTQSPTHLIKTRGQQVTLRCSPISGHKSVSWYQQVLGQGPQFIFQYYEKEERGRGNFPDRFSARQFPNYSSELNVNALLLGDSALYLCASSIGQGVNQPQHFGDGTRLSIL.